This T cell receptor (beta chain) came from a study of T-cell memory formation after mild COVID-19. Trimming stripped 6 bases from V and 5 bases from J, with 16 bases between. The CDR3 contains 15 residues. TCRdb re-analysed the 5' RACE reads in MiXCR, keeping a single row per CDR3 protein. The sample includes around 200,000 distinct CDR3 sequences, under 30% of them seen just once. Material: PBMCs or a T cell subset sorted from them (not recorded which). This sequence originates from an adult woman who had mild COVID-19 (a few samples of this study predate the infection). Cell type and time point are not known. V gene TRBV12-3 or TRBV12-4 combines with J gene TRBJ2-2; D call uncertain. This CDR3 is CASSPSLWVTGELFF. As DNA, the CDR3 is TGTGCCAGCAGCCCCAGTTTGTGGGTAACCGGGGAGCTGTTTTTT.